This is a list of T cell receptor beta chains from one sample in a study of T cells in Graves' hyperthyroidism and ophthalmopathy. Via MiXCR, TCRdb re-called the multiplex PCR reads, giving one row per CDR3 protein. The sample has fewer than 750,000 distinct CDR3 sequences, approximately 14% seen once. The sample comprised blood. The receptor set was obtained from a woman aged 45-59 years with Graves' ophthalmopathy. The CDR3 runs from the conserved cysteine through the conserved F or W. A D gene is named only where the DNA matches it firmly. Some rows have no size entry. The others give once, few or many, or a class for an expanded clone.

d_call	v_call	cdr3_length	clone_size	j_call	cdr3_nt	cdr3_aa
-	TRBV18	13	-	TRBJ2-1	TGTGCCAGCGGCGTATATGTTGTAGATGAGCAGTTCTTC	CASGVYVVDEQFF
-	TRBV24-1	15	many	TRBJ1-2	TGTGCCACCAGTGATACCCGACAGTTTCCCTATGGCTACACCTTC	CATSDTRQFPYGYTF
TRBD2	TRBV24-1	18	-	TRBJ2-1	TGTGCCACCAGTGATTTTATGGGTAGCGGGAGCCCCAACAATGAGCAGTTCTTC	CATSDFMGSGSPNNEQFF
-	TRBV6-2/TRBV6-3	15	-	TRBJ1-2	TGTGCCAGCAGTTACGAGTTCCGGGACACGAATGGCTACACCTTC	CASSYEFRDTNGYTF
-	TRBV2	13	many	TRBJ2-1	TGTGCCAGCACTACGGACCTAGACAATGAGCAGTTCTTC	CASTTDLDNEQFF
-	TRBV11-3	14	many	TRBJ2-5	TGTGCCAGCAGCTTAGCTCGGCCCACGGAGACCCAGTACTTC	CASSLARPTETQYF
TRBD2	TRBV11-2	14	many	TRBJ2-7	TGTGCCAGCAGCTTAGAACTAGCGAGGTACGAGCAGTACTTC	CASSLELARYEQYF
-	TRBV28	14	-	TRBJ2-3	TGTGCCAGCAGTTTCCTCCTAGCCACAGATACGCAGTATTTT	CASSFLLATDTQYF
-	TRBV4-1	17	few	TRBJ2-3	TGCGCCAGCAGCCAAGTCGCAGGGGCACTAAAACCAGATACGCAGTATTTT	CASSQVAGALKPDTQYF
TRBD1	TRBV27	18	many	TRBJ2-1	TGTGCCAGCAGTCCGACGTCGACAGGGGGGCAGGGCTACAATGAGCAGTTCTTC	CASSPTSTGGQGYNEQFF
TRBD1	TRBV7-2	16	many	TRBJ2-3	TGTGCCAGCAACGTACCAATCTTACAGGGGGTAGATACGCAGTATTTT	CASNVPILQGVDTQYF
-	TRBV30	12	many	TRBJ2-7	TGTGCCTGGAGGCAGGGAGCCTACGAGCAGTACTTC	CAWRQGAYEQYF
TRBD2	TRBV6-1	16	many	TRBJ2-1	TGTGCCAGCACAAGCCCGGGACTAGCGGGAAACAATGAGCAGTTCTTC	CASTSPGLAGNNEQFF
-	TRBV27	13	many	TRBJ1-5	TGTGCCAGCGGACCGGGACTCAGTCAGCCCCAGCATTTT	CASGPGLSQPQHF
TRBD1	TRBV7-6	14	many	TRBJ2-5	TGTGCCAGCAGCTTTTACGGACAGGCGGAGACCCAGTACTTC	CASSFYGQAETQYF
TRBD2	TRBV27	20	few	TRBJ2-5	TGTGCCAGCAGTTTAAGGGGGGTACACTTAACGGCGGGAGGGCACGAGACCCAGTACTTC	CASSLRGVHLTAGGHETQYF
-	TRBV20-1	12	few	TRBJ2-5	TGCAGTGCTAGAGCCATAGCAGAGACCCAGTACTTC	CSARAIAETQYF
TRBD1	TRBV7-3	14	many	TRBJ1-1	TGTGCCAGCAGCTCCCAGGGGGGGGACACTGAAGCTTTCTTT	CASSSQGGDTEAFF
-	TRBV6-2/TRBV6-3	15	-	TRBJ1-5	TGTGCCAGCAGCCCCGGTCCCCCCAGGGTAGAGCCCCAGCATTTT	CASSPGPPRVEPQHF
TRBD1	TRBV30	18	-	TRBJ1-5	TGTGCCTGGAGTGTTCGAGGTTGGACAGGGATCACGTTTCAGCCCCAGCATTTT	CAWSVRGWTGITFQPQHF
-	TRBV7-3	13	many	TRBJ2-3	TGTGCCAGCAGTGAGCGCCCCACAGATACGCAGTATTTT	CASSERPTDTQYF
-	TRBV10-3	12	few	TRBJ2-5	TGTGCCATCAGTCCCTCCGCAGAGACCCAGTACTTC	CAISPSAETQYF
-	TRBV3-1	13	many	TRBJ1-2	TGTGCCAGCAGCCAAGGCGGAACGACTGGCTACACCTTC	CASSQGGTTGYTF
-	TRBV13	13	few	TRBJ2-7	TGTGCCAGCACCCAAAGGGGGAGGATGGAGCAGTACTTC	CASTQRGRMEQYF
TRBD1	TRBV2	15	many	TRBJ2-3	TGTGCCAGCAGTAGAAGGACAGGGATTTCAGATACGCAGTATTTT	CASSRRTGISDTQYF
-	TRBV9	15	many	TRBJ1-3	TGTGCCAGCAGGGCCACAGATAAATCTGGAAACACCATATATTTT	CASRATDKSGNTIYF
TRBD2	TRBV19	13	-	TRBJ2-5	TGTGCCAGTAGCCTTGGAATAGCGGGAGGGTTGTACTTC	CASSLGIAGGLYF
TRBD1	TRBV7-2	16	-	TRBJ2-4	TGTGCCAGCAGCAGTACAGGGGGCTTTGCCAAAAACATTCAGTACTTC	CASSSTGGFAKNIQYF
TRBD2	TRBV5-6	17	-	TRBJ2-2	TGTGCCAGCAGCTTGGGACTAGCGGGAGTTCGGGTCGGGGAGCTGTTTTTT	CASSLGLAGVRVGELFF
-	TRBV7-8	15	few	TRBJ2-7	TGTGCCAGCAGCCCCCGGGCAGGGCCCTTCTACGAGCAGTACTTC	CASSPRAGPFYEQYF
-	TRBV2	12	few	TRBJ2-7	TGTGCCAGCAATCAGTGGCTGGACGAGCAGTACTTC	CASNQWLDEQYF
-	TRBV28	16	many	TRBJ1-1	TGTGCCAGCAGTTCACCAGGGGACGGTTGGAACACTGAAGCTTTCTTT	CASSSPGDGWNTEAFF
-	TRBV13	15	-	TRBJ2-2	TGTGCCAGCAGCTTAGTCCAGGGGTACACCGGGGAGCTGTTTTTT	CASSLVQGYTGELFF
-	TRBV20-1	12	-	TRBJ1-2	TGCAGTGCTAGGTTCGGGCGACGTGGCTACACCTTC	CSARFGRRGYTF
-	TRBV27	14	many	TRBJ2-3	TGTGCCAGCAGTAAGGGACTGGGCACAGATACGCAGTATTTT	CASSKGLGTDTQYF
TRBD1	TRBV12-3/TRBV12-4	14	many	TRBJ2-5	TGTGCCAGCCGGGGACAGGGGTACCAAGAGACCCAGTACTTC	CASRGQGYQETQYF
-	TRBV6-4	13	many	TRBJ2-2	TGTGCCAGCAGTGACTACAACACCGGGGAGCTGTTTTTT	CASSDYNTGELFF
-	TRBV27	17	few	TRBJ2-1	TGTGCCAGCAGTTTAGGAGTTGGGGATATGTCCTACAATGAGCAGTTCTTC	CASSLGVGDMSYNEQFF
-	TRBV7-6	13	many	TRBJ1-6	TGTGCCAGCAGCTTAGAGTCGGAAGGACCCCTCCACTTT	CASSLESEGPLHF
TRBD1	TRBV7-2	14	-	TRBJ1-2	TGTGCCAGCAGCCATCGACAGGGGGCCTATGGCTACACCTTC	CASSHRQGAYGYTF
TRBD1	TRBV12-3/TRBV12-4	16	many	TRBJ2-3	TGTGCCAGCAGTTTCAGACAGGGGGCCAACTCAGATACGCAGTATTTT	CASSFRQGANSDTQYF
-	TRBV7-2	14	many	TRBJ2-3	TGTGCCAGCAGCGCCAACGGGGGTCCAGATACGCAGTATTTT	CASSANGGPDTQYF
-	TRBV29-1	14	-	TRBJ1-3	TGCAGCGGGGGAGGGGGGGCAGGTGGAAACACCATATATTTT	CSGGGGAGGNTIYF
TRBD1	TRBV15	14	many	TRBJ2-7	TGTGCCACCAGCATTCGACAGGGACCCTACGAGCAGTACTTC	CATSIRQGPYEQYF
-	TRBV7-2	18	few	TRBJ1-2	TGTGCCAGCAGCTTAGACCCGGGGAAGGGGGGAGCCCTCTATGGCTACACCTTC	CASSLDPGKGGALYGYTF
TRBD2	TRBV19	18	-	TRBJ2-1	TGTGCCAGTAGTATGGGACTAGCGGGAGGGCCGGTCATACAAGAGCAGTTCTTC	CASSMGLAGGPVIQEQFF
TRBD2	TRBV7-9	16	many	TRBJ2-2	TGTGCCAGCAGCTTAGACCCTAGCGGGAGTCCCGGAGAGCTGTTTTTT	CASSLDPSGSPGELFF
-	TRBV2	15	many	TRBJ2-1	TGTGCCAGCAGTGAAGCTGGAGATAAGTACAATGAGCAGTTCTTC	CASSEAGDKYNEQFF
-	TRBV6-1	15	-	TRBJ2-1	TGTGCCAGCAGGTACCGGGACGGGGGCTATAATGAGCAGTTCTTC	CASRYRDGGYNEQFF